This T cell receptor (beta chain) was profiled in a study of vaccination and CD4 T cells after COVID-19 (dated by TCRdb to 2021 to 2024). About the study as a whole: Convalescent patients had a positive SARS-CoV-2 result on nasal swab PCR, and of these patients, fewer than ten had mild disease and one had severe disease. Two doses of either the Pfizer-BioNTech BNT162b2 vaccine (n=8) or the Moderna mRNA-1273 vaccine (n=2) were administered to participants. In more than eight COVID-19 convalescent patients and 4 infection-naive healthy vaccine recipients, researchers compared the spike-specific CD4+ TCR repertoire from before mRNA vaccination with the repertoire from after. Post-COVID blood samples were collected from convalescent patients a median of approximately 93 days after diagnosis, with a range of roughly 30 to 170 days. The time from the second vaccine dose to post-vaccine blood sampling had a median of roughly 70 days and ranged from about 12 to 250 days. Six males and four females were included in the convalescent cohort, with two Hispanic individuals, seven Caucasians, two Asians and one multiracial person represented. Overlapping spike peptide pools from SARS-CoV-2 and from the common cold coronaviruses HCoV-NL63, HCoV-OC43 and HCoV-229E were used as culture stimuli. In control cultures, a CEFX viral epitope pool was used as positive control, an HIV-1 Nef peptide pool was used as negative control, or no peptide was added.

In the case of this clonotype: This clone's antigen is unknown. The record has no base qualities; no much larger clone is one base away.

After removal of 0 bases from V and 2 bases from J, the junction retains 8 bases not matched to a gene. The CDR3 goes from the cysteine to the phenylalanine over 17 residues. Only the CDR3 part of the read is kept: 51 bases, read in frame from the first base. Looking up the germline V gene (reference sequence) yields CDR1 DFQATT and CDR2 SNEGSKA. Library preparation employed PCR. DNA from cultured CD4+ T cells was subjected to TCR sequencing with the Oncomine TCR Beta short-read assay at the Johns Hopkins FTIC core. The QIAamp micro DNA kit was used to extract genomic DNA from the cultured CD4+ T cells. Oncomine TCR Beta libraries from cultured CD4+ T cells were pooled with unique dual indexes and sequenced on an Illumina iSeq 100. As for how the authors treated the data: Non-productive sequences were removed, and CDR3s that did not start with C, did not end with F or W, or were shorter than 7 amino acids were discarded. The MANAFEST web application identified antigen-specific clonotypes by comparing peptide-stimulated wells against reference wells and other culture wells. To be called positive, a clone needed an FDR below 0.05, an odds ratio above 5, and a productive frequency above 0.1% in at least two of three replicate wells. A clonotype was classed as cross-reactive if the clonotype showed significant expansion both in SARS-CoV-2 spike wells and in at least one common cold coronavirus spike condition. Levenshtein distances (stringdist) and unrooted phylogenetic trees (ape) in R version 3.6.1 were used to assess CDR3 homology. Through fastp at Q25 and MiXCR, TCRdb rebuilt clones from the public reads, retaining in-frame beta chains. Rows merge per CDR3 protein into single entries with the most common DNA and genes. The V and J calls shown here were made by TCRdb, not taken from the authors' results. The sample includes 26,000 or so distinct CDR3 sequences, with more than 35% observed a single time. The top ten hold 7.2% of the sample.

This specimen's treatment or condition label, per the study, means: roughly 10-day PBMC culture with coronavirus spike peptide pools or control peptides (ViraFEST assay). To expand antigen-specific T cells with peptide pools and then pick out the expanded clonotypes through TCR sequencing, the study relied on the ViraFEST assay. The convalescent patients' positive SARS-CoV-2 PCR tests were from March to December 2020, which was before the Alpha, Beta and Delta variants emerged in the United States. Each well held roughly 2.2 million PBMCs cultured in IMDM containing roughly 5% human AB serum and approximately 9.6 IU/ml IL-2, with roughly 10 ug/ml peptide pools added. Half of the culture medium was replaced with fresh IL-2-containing medium on days 3 and 7. After 9 to 11 days of culture, CD4+ T cells were isolated by negative selection with the EasySep CD4+ T cell isolation kit. Ficoll-Paque Plus gradient centrifugation was used to isolate PBMCs from whole blood, and the isolated PBMCs were then either used fresh or cryopreserved at -140C. Culture conditions were generally each tested in triplicate wells.

On the study overall, not on this receptor specifically: Relatively few convalescent patients were included in the study, and early timepoints after natural infection were not analyzed. In convalescent patients, nearly all vaccine-specific clones (304 of 307) were found to be mono-reactive for SARS-CoV-2 spike rather than cross-reactive with common cold coronaviruses. Although the median number of SARS-CoV-2-reactive clonotypes went up from roughly 22 after infection to some 38 after vaccination, the increase was not significant. In convalescent patients, a median approximately 83% of post-vaccine SARS-CoV-2-reactive clones were detected only after vaccination, and vaccine-specific priming was suggested by this finding.

The material sequenced was CD4+ T cells from blood, cultured in vitro. Rearrangement joined TRBV20-1 to TRBJ2-3; 10 bases in between match TRBD2. This receptor was obtained from a human donor who had recovered from COVID-19. The nucleotide sequence is given as TGCAGTGCTAGAGATATCCAGCGGGGGGGCCTCACAGATACGCAGTATTTT. It encodes CSARDIQRGGLTDTQYF.